This T cell receptor beta chain is from a study of T cells after yellow fever vaccination. On this clonotype: Its antigen is unknown.

As TCR cDNA was made by 5'RACE template switching, a universal primer site and UMIs were added. TCRdb reanalysed the 5' RACE reads using MiXCR and keeps one entry per CDR3 protein. The sample has around 400,000 distinct CDR3 sequences; approximately 10% are singletons. Study-wide results and limits: On re-exposure, the response was weaker but peaked faster, at day 5 versus 15.

This CDR3 contains 14 residues. Germline values: CDR1 SGHRS, CDR2 YFSETQ. V lost 0 bases, J lost 7 bases, and 14 bases lay in between. The rearrangement uses TRBV5-1 and TRBJ2-7; D possibly matches TRBD1 or TRBD2 (5 bases each). The source was PBMCs, collected on the day of the first yellow fever vaccination. The origin of this receptor is a man younger than 30 who received the YFV17D yellow fever vaccine. The CDR3 loop reads CASSLGLGAGEQYF. In DNA form, the CDR3 reads TGCGCCAGCAGCTTGGGGCTAGGGGCGGGTGAGCAGTACTTC.